These T cell receptor beta chains were read from a single sample in a study of early T cells in non-severe SARS-CoV-2 infection. TCRdb passed the 5' RACE reads through MiXCR, listing each CDR3 protein once. Altogether about 42,000 distinct CDR3 sequences are present, approximately 6.9% being singletons, with the ten largest covering under 5%. Sequencing input: whole blood. The receptor set was obtained from an adult who was a healthcare worker with PCR-confirmed SARS-CoV-2 infection or an uninfected control (not recorded which). CDR3s include the opening cysteine and the closing phenylalanine or tryptophan. The D gene is left open where the match is weak. Not every row has a clone size; where given, it reads once, few, many or a size class.

V gene: TRBV7-2
clone size: many
D gene: TRBD1
J gene: TRBJ2-7
CDR3 DNA: TGTGCCAGCAGCGAAAGGGCAGGGGGCCCCTACGAGCAGTACTTC
CDR3 protein: CASSERAGGPYEQYF

V gene: TRBV7-6
clone size: -
D gene: -
J gene: TRBJ1-2
CDR3 DNA: TGTGCCAGCAGCCCGGCCGGCAGTTCTAACTATGGCTACACCTTC
CDR3 protein: CASSPAGSSNYGYTF

V gene: TRBV5-1
clone size: many
D gene: TRBD1
J gene: TRBJ2-7
CDR3 DNA: TGCGCCAGCAGCCCGGATGGACAGGGAGTGTACGAGCAGTACTTC
CDR3 protein: CASSPDGQGVYEQYF

V gene: TRBV5-1
clone size: -
D gene: TRBD2
J gene: TRBJ2-1
CDR3 DNA: TGCGCCAGCAGCCCCAGGACTAGCGGGGGATATGATGAGCAGTTCTTC
CDR3 protein: CASSPRTSGGYDEQFF

V gene: TRBV7-6
clone size: many
D gene: TRBD1
J gene: TRBJ2-7
CDR3 DNA: TGTGCCAGCAGCCGACAGGGTACCTACGAGCAGTACTTC
CDR3 protein: CASSRQGTYEQYF

V gene: TRBV7-6
clone size: many
D gene: -
J gene: TRBJ2-1
CDR3 DNA: TGTGCCAGCAGCCCCCGTCGGACGGGGCACAATGAGCAGTTCTTC
CDR3 protein: CASSPRRTGHNEQFF

V gene: TRBV6-1
clone size: -
D gene: TRBD1
J gene: TRBJ2-7
CDR3 DNA: TGTGCCAGCAGTGAATGGGGACAGGGCTACGAGCAGTACTTC
CDR3 protein: CASSEWGQGYEQYF

V gene: TRBV6-4
clone size: -
D gene: -
J gene: TRBJ2-3
CDR3 DNA: TGTGCCAGCAGTCCCGGGGCCGGAAGCACAGATACGCAGTATTTT
CDR3 protein: CASSPGAGSTDTQYF

V gene: TRBV7-8
clone size: many
D gene: -
J gene: TRBJ2-2
CDR3 DNA: TGTGCCAGCCTCCGGGGCGACAACACCGGGGAGCTGTTTTTT
CDR3 protein: CASLRGDNTGELFF

V gene: TRBV20-1
clone size: many
D gene: -
J gene: TRBJ1-4
CDR3 DNA: TGCAGTGCTAGCGGGACGGGGGAAAAACTGTTTTTT
CDR3 protein: CSASGTGEKLFF

V gene: TRBV6-2/TRBV6-3
clone size: medium-sized
D gene: -
J gene: TRBJ2-1
CDR3 DNA: TGTGCCAGCAGACAGAGCCTGGGAGGTGAGCAGTTCTTC
CDR3 protein: CASRQSLGGEQFF

V gene: TRBV2
clone size: -
D gene: -
J gene: TRBJ1-5
CDR3 DNA: TGTGCCAGCAGTGCGGGCTCTGGGACCCCAGGGCCCCAGCATTTT
CDR3 protein: CASSAGSGTPGPQHF

V gene: TRBV12-3/TRBV12-4
clone size: once
D gene: -
J gene: TRBJ1-3
CDR3 DNA: TGTGCCAGCAGTTTCCCCCGGTGGGGAGGGATGGCCATATATTTT
CDR3 protein: CASSFPRWGGMAIYF

V gene: TRBV5-1
clone size: -
D gene: -
J gene: TRBJ1-6
CDR3 DNA: TGCGCCAGCAGCCCTCTGCCCTCCCGGGTACTAAATTCACCCCTCCACTTT
CDR3 protein: CASSPLPSRVLNSPLHF

V gene: TRBV7-9
clone size: -
D gene: TRBD1
J gene: TRBJ2-5
CDR3 DNA: TGTGCCAGCAGCTCCACCCTGGGGACAGAAGAGACCCAGTACTTC
CDR3 protein: CASSSTLGTEETQYF

V gene: TRBV7-6
clone size: many
D gene: TRBD1
J gene: TRBJ2-3
CDR3 DNA: TGTGCCAGCAGCTTAGATCAGGGGGCCGTCACAGATACGCAGTATTTT
CDR3 protein: CASSLDQGAVTDTQYF

V gene: TRBV20-1
clone size: many
D gene: -
J gene: TRBJ1-1
CDR3 DNA: TGCAGTGCTAGTCGGCAGACCAACACTGAAGCTTTCTTT
CDR3 protein: CSASRQTNTEAFF

V gene: TRBV4-1
clone size: few
D gene: -
J gene: TRBJ2-3
CDR3 DNA: TGCGCCAGCAGCCAACTAACGGGGGCCGGCACAGATACGCAGTATTTT
CDR3 protein: CASSQLTGAGTDTQYF

V gene: TRBV3-1
clone size: -
D gene: -
J gene: TRBJ2-5
CDR3 DNA: TGTGCCAGCAGCCAAGAGAGGGCAGGAGAGACCCAGTACTTC
CDR3 protein: CASSQERAGETQYF

V gene: TRBV12-3/TRBV12-4
clone size: many
D gene: TRBD1
J gene: TRBJ1-6
CDR3 DNA: TGTGCCAGCAGCCGGACAGGGGCGAGGAGCTCCTATAATTCACCCCTCCACTTT
CDR3 protein: CASSRTGARSSYNSPLHF

V gene: TRBV18
clone size: many
D gene: -
J gene: TRBJ1-2
CDR3 DNA: TGTGCCAGCTCACCGGGGGGGCTCGGCTACACCTTC
CDR3 protein: CASSPGGLGYTF

V gene: TRBV4-1
clone size: few
D gene: -
J gene: TRBJ2-7
CDR3 DNA: TGCGCCAGCAGCCCACAGGTAGGGAGCCTCGAGCAGTACTTC
CDR3 protein: CASSPQVGSLEQYF

V gene: TRBV6-1
clone size: many
D gene: -
J gene: TRBJ1-4
CDR3 DNA: TGTGCCAGCAGTGAAAACTCGCCTCGGGCCGCCGGCAATGAAAAACTGTTTTTT
CDR3 protein: CASSENSPRAAGNEKLFF

V gene: TRBV7-9
clone size: few
D gene: -
J gene: TRBJ1-1
CDR3 DNA: TGTGCCAGCAGCTTAGATCCGGGGAACACTGAAGCTTTCTTT
CDR3 protein: CASSLDPGNTEAFF

V gene: TRBV6-6
clone size: -
D gene: -
J gene: TRBJ2-7
CDR3 DNA: TGTGCCAGCAGTTATACGGGGACATACGAGCAGTACTTC
CDR3 protein: CASSYTGTYEQYF

V gene: TRBV12-3/TRBV12-4
clone size: many
D gene: -
J gene: TRBJ1-6
CDR3 DNA: TGTGCCAGCAGTCGGGACGGCAATTCACCCCTCCACTTT
CDR3 protein: CASSRDGNSPLHF

V gene: TRBV6-2/TRBV6-3
clone size: many
D gene: TRBD1
J gene: TRBJ2-7
CDR3 DNA: TGTGCCAGCAGTGCTGAGGGACAGGGGGCGTTGGAGCAGTACTTC
CDR3 protein: CASSAEGQGALEQYF

V gene: TRBV19
clone size: -
D gene: TRBD1
J gene: TRBJ2-7
CDR3 DNA: TGTGCCAGTAGTGCCGGGACAGGGACTTACGAGCAGTACTTC
CDR3 protein: CASSAGTGTYEQYF

V gene: TRBV18
clone size: few
D gene: TRBD1
J gene: TRBJ1-2
CDR3 DNA: TGTGCCAGCTCGACCGGGACAGAGTCATATGGCTACACCTTC
CDR3 protein: CASSTGTESYGYTF

V gene: TRBV12-3/TRBV12-4
clone size: few
D gene: -
J gene: TRBJ1-1
CDR3 DNA: TGTGCCAGCAGTTTACAGGATACAAACACTGAAGCTTTCTTT
CDR3 protein: CASSLQDTNTEAFF

V gene: TRBV11-2
clone size: many
D gene: -
J gene: TRBJ2-7
CDR3 DNA: TGTGCCAGCAGCTCCAGTCGCCTGGACGAGCAGTACTTC
CDR3 protein: CASSSSRLDEQYF

V gene: TRBV15
clone size: many
D gene: -
J gene: TRBJ2-1
CDR3 DNA: TGTGCCACCAGCAGAGATCCGGGGGCCTACAATGAGCAGTTCTTC
CDR3 protein: CATSRDPGAYNEQFF

V gene: TRBV9
clone size: few
D gene: -
J gene: TRBJ2-5
CDR3 DNA: TGTGCCAGCAGCGATGGGGTGCAAGAGACCCAGTACTTC
CDR3 protein: CASSDGVQETQYF

V gene: TRBV5-1
clone size: few
D gene: TRBD1
J gene: TRBJ1-1
CDR3 DNA: TGCGCCAGCAGCAGTGGACAGGGGGTTGAAGCTTTCTTT
CDR3 protein: CASSSGQGVEAFF

V gene: TRBV4-1
clone size: -
D gene: -
J gene: TRBJ2-7
CDR3 DNA: TGCGCCAGCAGCCAAGCTCAGGTTTTCGACGAGCAGTACTTC
CDR3 protein: CASSQAQVFDEQYF

V gene: TRBV29-1
clone size: many
D gene: TRBD1
J gene: TRBJ2-7
CDR3 DNA: TGCAGCGTTGAACTCTGGGACAGGGGGGCTTACGAGCAGTACTTC
CDR3 protein: CSVELWDRGAYEQYF

V gene: TRBV3-1
clone size: -
D gene: -
J gene: TRBJ2-5
CDR3 DNA: TGTGCCAGCAGCCACAGGGATCAAGAGACCCAGTACTTC
CDR3 protein: CASSHRDQETQYF

V gene: TRBV3-1
clone size: -
D gene: TRBD1
J gene: TRBJ1-2
CDR3 DNA: TGTGCCAGCAGCCGGACAGGGGGCGGCTATGGCTACACCTTC
CDR3 protein: CASSRTGGGYGYTF

V gene: TRBV29-1
clone size: medium-sized
D gene: -
J gene: TRBJ2-7
CDR3 DNA: TGCAGCGTTGAAGAGGAGGGTGACACCCGACAGGTGGGGGAGCAGTACTTC
CDR3 protein: CSVEEEGDTRQVGEQYF

V gene: TRBV7-8
clone size: -
D gene: -
J gene: TRBJ2-7
CDR3 DNA: TGTGCCAGCAGCTTAGGTCAGATCTTTAGCTCCTACGAGCAGTACTTC
CDR3 protein: CASSLGQIFSSYEQYF

V gene: TRBV12-3/TRBV12-4
clone size: few
D gene: TRBD2
J gene: TRBJ2-5
CDR3 DNA: TGTGCCAGCAGCGTACTAGCGGATTACCAAGAGACCCAGTACTTC
CDR3 protein: CASSVLADYQETQYF

V gene: TRBV12-3/TRBV12-4
clone size: -
D gene: TRBD1
J gene: TRBJ2-3
CDR3 DNA: TGTGCCAGCAGTCCAGGGGCCGACAGGGTAGACACAGATACGCAGTATTTT
CDR3 protein: CASSPGADRVDTDTQYF

V gene: TRBV6-5
clone size: -
D gene: -
J gene: TRBJ2-1
CDR3 DNA: TGTGCCAGCAGCCTACTTCTGAGCAATGAGCAGTTCTTC
CDR3 protein: CASSLLLSNEQFF

V gene: TRBV4-1
clone size: -
D gene: TRBD1
J gene: TRBJ1-4
CDR3 DNA: TGCGCCAGCAGCCCCGGGACAGGGAATGAAAAACTGTTTTTT
CDR3 protein: CASSPGTGNEKLFF

V gene: TRBV20-1
clone size: -
D gene: TRBD1
J gene: TRBJ1-5
CDR3 DNA: TGCAGTGCTAGAAATCCGGGACAGGAGGGACAGCCCCAGCATTTT
CDR3 protein: CSARNPGQEGQPQHF

V gene: TRBV6-6
clone size: many
D gene: -
J gene: TRBJ1-2
CDR3 DNA: TGTGCCAGCTCGGCCGGGGAATCAGATGGCTACACCTTC
CDR3 protein: CASSAGESDGYTF

V gene: TRBV7-9
clone size: many
D gene: TRBD1
J gene: TRBJ1-2
CDR3 DNA: TGTGCCAGCAGCCCCCTAGGACAGGGGGCGGGTGGCTACACCTTC
CDR3 protein: CASSPLGQGAGGYTF

V gene: TRBV12-3/TRBV12-4
clone size: -
D gene: -
J gene: TRBJ1-6
CDR3 DNA: TGTGCCAGCAGGGACTACCTCCGGGTCTTTAATTCACCCCTCCACTTT
CDR3 protein: CASRDYLRVFNSPLHF

V gene: TRBV6-6
clone size: -
D gene: TRBD2
J gene: TRBJ2-1
CDR3 DNA: TGTGCCAGCAGTACTAGCGGGGGGTACAATGAGCAGTTCTTC
CDR3 protein: CASSTSGGYNEQFF

V gene: TRBV10-2
clone size: few
D gene: -
J gene: TRBJ2-5
CDR3 DNA: TGCGCCAGCAGGGATCGGGAGACCCAGTACTTC
CDR3 protein: CASRDRETQYF

V gene: TRBV14
clone size: many
D gene: -
J gene: TRBJ2-3
CDR3 DNA: TGTGCCAGCAGCCAAGATCTGGCGGGGGCCCACACAGATACGCAGTATTTT
CDR3 protein: CASSQDLAGAHTDTQYF

V gene: TRBV7-2
clone size: many
D gene: -
J gene: TRBJ1-3
CDR3 DNA: TGTGCCAGCAGCTTAGGCCAGTCCGGAAACACCATATATTTT
CDR3 protein: CASSLGQSGNTIYF

V gene: TRBV7-9
clone size: -
D gene: -
J gene: TRBJ1-1
CDR3 DNA: TGTGCCAGCAGTTACTGGGACGTCAACACTGAAGCTTTCTTT
CDR3 protein: CASSYWDVNTEAFF

V gene: TRBV5-4
clone size: -
D gene: -
J gene: TRBJ2-5
CDR3 DNA: TGTGCCACCGGGCGGACCCAAGAGACCCAGTACTTC
CDR3 protein: CATGRTQETQYF

V gene: TRBV4-3
clone size: -
D gene: -
J gene: TRBJ2-1
CDR3 DNA: TGCGCCAGCAGCCGAGCGGCAACAGGGTCTTACAATGAGCAGTTCTTC
CDR3 protein: CASSRAATGSYNEQFF

V gene: TRBV18
clone size: -
D gene: TRBD1
J gene: TRBJ2-7
CDR3 DNA: TGTGCCAGCTCACCACTCGGACAGGGGGTTTCCTACGAGCAGTACTTC
CDR3 protein: CASSPLGQGVSYEQYF

V gene: TRBV7-2
clone size: many
D gene: TRBD2
J gene: TRBJ2-3
CDR3 DNA: TGTGCCAGCAGCCTCCGCGGGGGAGGCACAGATACGCAGTATTTT
CDR3 protein: CASSLRGGGTDTQYF

V gene: TRBV24-1
clone size: few
D gene: -
J gene: TRBJ2-3
CDR3 DNA: TGTGCCACCAGTGATTTCGCAGATACGCAGTATTTT
CDR3 protein: CATSDFADTQYF

V gene: TRBV7-2
clone size: few
D gene: TRBD1
J gene: TRBJ2-7
CDR3 DNA: TGTGCCAGCAGCTCCAACAGGGGCCCCCACGAGCAGTACTTC
CDR3 protein: CASSSNRGPHEQYF